Below, one T cell receptor (beta chain) is given with its context. This sample was included in a study of CD8 T cells in Susac syndrome. Germline V lookup: CDR1 LNHNV, CDR2 YYDKDF (reference sequence). This CDR3 has 13 residues. V lost 0 bases and J lost 2, with 4 bases in between. Isolation of CD8+ and CD4+ T cells was performed negatively, whereas enrichment of TEMRA cells was done by FACS. Reverse transcription of roughly 0.5 to 1 ug RNA was carried out with random hexamers. TCRdb processed the immunoSEQ multiplex PCR reads anew with MiXCR; each CDR3 protein has one entry. The sample consists of 250,000 to 300,000 distinct CDR3 sequences, 85% of them appearing once.

What was sequenced was CD8+ T cells from PBMCs. V usage is TRBV15 and J usage is TRBJ2-5; D gene uncertain. This sequence was found in a human donor with multiple sclerosis. The CDR3 DNA reads as TGTGCCACCAGCAGAGATCAGCAAGAGACCCAGTACTTC. This codes for CATSRDQQETQYF.